This T cell receptor (beta chain) was recorded in a study of blood T cell repertoires in COVID-19. Data came from immunoSEQ multiplex PCR; TCRdb stores just in-frame clones and leaves some out. The sample has some 200,000 clones, approximately 82% seen once. This CDR3 region has 14 residues. CDR1 and CDR2 (germline): ENHRY, SYGVKD. V lost 2 bases, J lost 6 bases, and 3 bases stayed unmatched. Symptom resolution, clearance, or two negative PCRs marked donors in Cohort 3 as recovered. The sequence came from a woman in her forties or fifties who had recovered from COVID-19. V is TRBV10-3 and J is TRBJ1-4; TRBD1 aligns across 7 bases. Sequenced input: PBMCs or T cells enriched from blood (not recorded which). The CDR3 region is CAISEDRVDEKLFF. CDR3 DNA sequence: TGTGCCATCAGTGAGGACAGGGTCGATGAAAAACTGTTTTTT.